The 12 T cell receptor beta chains below all came from one sample that was sequenced in a study of HIV-infected patients and healthy controls (dated 2014 in TCRdb). The library was generated by 5' RACE. This sample was sequenced with an Illumina MiSeq. TCRdb took the public reads, trimmed them with fastp at Q25, ran MiXCR for clone calling and kept in-frame beta chains. Under each unique CDR3 protein, matching rows form one entry showing the most common genes and DNA. In all, the sample holds around 18,000 distinct CDR3 sequences, and over 15% of those were seen once. 24% of the sample comes from the top ten. Material: CD8+ T cells from blood. The source is a human donor in good health.

This clonotype was observed many times. V is TRBV11-2 and J is TRBJ2-3; 10 nucleotides agree with TRBD2. J gave up 2 bases and V 1 base, and 18 bases lay outside the gene matches. The germline gives CDR1 SGHAT, CDR2 FQNNGV. There are 21 residues in the CDR3. The CDR3 protein is CASSLGRLAGDLFLNTDTQYF. CDR3 DNA: TGTGCCAGCAGCTTAGGAAGGCTAGCGGGAGACCTCTTTTTAAACACAGATACGCAGTATTTT.

For this clonotype: A much bigger clone sits one base away, suggesting this may be a read error. The V and J genes are TRBV29-1 and TRBJ2-5; perhaps TRBD1 as D (5 bases). The CDR3 consists of 14 residues. The germline V gene encodes CDR1 SQVTM and CDR2 ANQGSEA. CDR3 in amino acids: CSACWAQGSETQYF. The CDR3 DNA follows: TGCAGTGCCTGTTGGGCTCAGGGATCGGAGACCCAGTACTTC. Variable domain in full (rest from reference TRBV29-1 and TRBJ2-5): SAVISQKPSRDICQRGTSLTIQCQVDSQVTMMFWYRQQPGQSLTLIATANQGSEATYESGFVIDKFPISRPNLTFSTLTVSNMSPEDSSIYLCSACWAQGSETQYFGPGTRLLVL.

The sample holds many counts of this clonotype. The chain carries TRBV12-3 or TRBV12-4 and TRBJ2-1; 14 bases match TRBD2. The trim removed 4 bases at V and 2 bases at J, leaving 4 bases unmatched. The CDR3 loop spans 17 amino acids. In DNA form, the CDR3 reads TGTGCCAGCAGTTGGACTAGCGGGAGGCCGACCTACAATGAGCAGTTCTTC. It encodes CASSWTSGRPTYNEQFF.

The gene calls are TRBV27 and TRBJ1-1; D perhaps matches TRBD1 (6 bases). V dropped 6 bases and J dropped 1 base, with 12 bases sitting between them. CDR3 size: 14 residues. CDR1 and CDR2 from the germline V gene are MNHEY and SMNVEV (reference sequence). CDR3 in amino acids: CASRTGTTNTEAFF. The CDR3 bases are TGTGCCAGCAGAACCGGGACAACGAACACTGAAGCTTTCTTT.

The V and J genes are TRBV7-8 and TRBJ1-4; D ambiguous. Trimming took 4 bases from V and 0 from J, leaving 9 bases between them. This CDR3 comprises 15 residues. CDR1 is SGHVS, CDR2 FQNEAQ, per germline. The CDR3 bases are TGTGCCAGCAGCTCCCAGCATACAACTAATGAAAAACTGTTTTTT. Its protein is CASSSQHTTNEKLFF.

This chain uses TRBV7-6 with TRBJ1-4; 7 bases agree with TRBD1. This CDR3 comprises 13 residues. The V and J ends lost 5 bases and 9 bases, in that order; junction bases with no gene match: 6. In germline, CDR1 is SGHVS, CDR2 FNYEAQ. This CDR3 reads CASSPKTGQKLFF. CDR3 DNA sequence: TGTGCCAGCAGCCCCAAGACAGGGCAAAAACTGTTTTTT.

At least ten counts were recorded for this clonotype. CDR3 DNA sequence: TGTGCCAGCAGTCAGTGGGACGCCCGGGAAAAACTGTTTTTT. Its protein product is CASSQWDAREKLFF. V gene TRBV12-3 or TRBV12-4 combines with J gene TRBJ1-4; D is possibly TRBD1 (5 bases). The CDR3 is made up of 14 amino acids. V was cut by 5 bases and J by 8 bases, with 15 bases left in between.

This clonotype showed up many times. J is TRBJ2-1 and V is TRBV4-2; maybe TRBD2 (6 bases). Germline V CDR1 and CDR2: LGHNA, YNFKEQ. Trimming stripped 1 base from V and 7 bases from J, with 17 bases between. This CDR3 has 16 residues. The CDR3 loop reads CASSQAAGLISNEQFF. The CDR3 region has the DNA TGTGCCAGCAGCCAAGCGGCGGGGCTCATTAGTAATGAGCAGTTCTTC.

This clonotype was counted ten times or more. The rearrangement uses TRBV6-1 and TRBJ2-7; the D gene is possibly TRBD2 (6 bases). V lost 4 bases and J lost 2, with 9 bases in between. This CDR3 contains 13 residues. Germline lookup yields CDR1 MNHNS and CDR2 SASEGT. For the CDR3, the DNA is TGTGCCAGCAGTGGATGGACTACCTACGAGCAGTACTTC. Amino acid sequence: CASSGWTTYEQYF.

In this sample, this clonotype turned up many times. The CDR3 sequence: CASSAHPTENHYEAFF. In nucleotides, the CDR3 is TGTGCCAGCAGCGCCCATCCGACTGAGAACCATTATGAAGCTTTCTTT. The chain carries TRBV9 and TRBJ1-1, with no clear D. The CDR3 covers 16 residues. CDR1 and CDR2 (germline): SGDLS, YYNGEE. Trimming cost V 3 bases and J 7 bases, with 22 bases left between them.

In DNA form, the CDR3 reads TGTGCCAGCAGCTACCGGGACTTTAATGAGCAGTTCTTC. Its translation is CASSYRDFNEQFF. This chain uses TRBV11-2 with TRBJ2-1; a weak D match, TRBD2 (6 bases). Germline V lookup: CDR1 SGHAT, CDR2 FQNNGV. The germline V and J ends were trimmed by 4 bases and 7 bases, with 11 bases remaining between them. CDR3 length: 13 residues.

The V call is TRBV4-3, the J call TRBJ2-5; either TRBD1 or TRBD2 may supply D (6 bases each). Germline V gene data show CDR1 as LGHNA and CDR2 as YSLEER. Trimming took 3 bases from V and 9 from J, leaving 23 bases between them. The CDR3 is 16 residues long. For the CDR3, the DNA is TGCGCCAGCAGCCACCTAGGGGGGACACCCGAAATGTCCCAGTACTTC. Translated, it gives CASSHLGGTPEMSQYF.